This T cell receptor (beta chain) is drawn from a study of identifying expanded T cells in peripheral blood. V was shortened by 6 bases and J by 7 bases, with 18 bases between the two germline ends. The CDR3 length is 14 residues. Germline assignment: CDR1 MNHEY and CDR2 SVGAGI. Generated by immunoSEQ multiplex PCR, the TCRdb table keeps only in-frame clones and is missing some. Of under 150,000 clones in the sample, less than 90% are singletons; the top ten hold 8.4%. Material for sequencing was blood. The source is a person between 18 and 75 years old in good health. The chain has TRBV6-5 and TRBJ1-1; the D gene is possibly TRBD1 (6 bases). The DNA of the CDR3 is TGTGCCAGCAGAACACAGGGTGGGCAGAGTGAAGCTTTCTTT. Its protein product is CASRTQGGQSEAFF.